This passage covers 22 T cell receptor beta chains from one sample sequenced in a study of CD8+CD57+ T cells in acquired aplastic anemia. Profiling that covered TCR beta VDJ and CDR3 relied on genomic DNA as its template. MiXCR was run by TCRdb on the reads, yielding one entry per CDR3 protein. The sample consists of roughly 180,000 distinct CDR3 sequences, 55% to 65% of them appearing once. Patients picked for sequencing had shown CD8+CD57+ cell expansion detected by flow cytometry. Specimen: sorted CD4+, CD8+, or CD8+CD57+ T cells (not recorded which) from PBMCs. These receptors were taken from a human donor with aplastic anemia.

This clonotype has just a few counts. The CDR3 bases are TGTGCCACCAGCAGAGATCGCACGGGGGGCACAGATACGCAGTATTTT. Translated: CATSRDRTGGTDTQYF. This sequence joins TRBV15 and TRBJ2-3; a possible D gene is TRBD2 (6 bases). V dropped 0 bases and J dropped 1 base, with 11 bases sitting between them. Germline CDR1 and CDR2: LNHNV and YYDKDF (reference sequence). The CDR3 is made up of 16 amino acids.

This chain connects TRBV2 to TRBJ1-6; no firm D call. Germline CDR1 SNHLY, CDR2 FYNNEI. The length of the CDR3 is 12 residues. V lost 3 bases, J lost 7 bases, and 4 bases lay in between. For the CDR3, the DNA is TGTGCCAGCAGTGATGGGAATTCACCCCTCCACTTT. As protein: CASSDGNSPLHF.

The chain combines TRBV10-3 with TRBJ1-1, with 7 bases fitting TRBD1. This CDR3 comprises 12 residues. V lost 9 bases, J lost 4 bases, and 5 bases stayed unmatched. CDR1 and CDR2 (germline): ENHRY, SYGVKD. Here the CDR3 DNA reads TGTGCCATTTCGACAGGGCCCACTGAAGCTTTCTTT. Protein: CAISTGPTEAFF.

This chain joins TRBV20-1 and TRBJ1-1, with D hard to call. Germline V gene data show CDR1 as DFQATT and CDR2 as SNEGSKA (reference sequence). This CDR3 is built from 14 residues. Trimming removed 1 base from V and 3 bases from J, with 12 bases in between. The DNA for the CDR3 is TGCAGTGCTAGAGGAGATCGGGAGGACACTGAAGCTTTCTTT. Amino acid sequence: CSARGDREDTEAFF.

The chain's CDR3 is CSVGQGIAYEQYF. The CDR3 DNA sequence: TGCAGCGTCGGACAGGGGATCGCCTACGAGCAGTACTTC. The rearrangement joins TRBV29-1 to TRBJ2-7; 9 bases map to TRBD1. With V trimmed by 6 bases and J by 2 bases, 5 bases remained unmatched. CDR3 length equals 13 residues. Germline assignment: CDR1 SQVTM and CDR2 ANQGSEA.

The genes are TRBV19 and TRBJ1-1; weak D call: TRBD1 (5 bases). V was clipped by 5 bases and J by 4 bases, with 17 bases between them. This CDR3 has 15 amino acids. Germline CDR1 is LNHDA and CDR2 is SQIVND (reference sequence). The CDR3 region is CASSGGGGGITEAFF. The CDR3 DNA sequence: TGTGCCAGTAGTGGTGGCGGGGGAGGTATCACTGAAGCTTTCTTT.

The gene calls are TRBV7-6 and TRBJ1-2; D not resolved. The CDR3 contains 13 residues. Germline V CDR1 and CDR2: SGHVS, FNYEAQ. V was clipped by 5 bases and J by 4 bases, with 11 bases between them. The CDR3 nucleotides are TGTGCCAGCAGCCCTATTGGATCCTATGGCTACACCTTC. Protein product: CASSPIGSYGYTF.

This sequence joins TRBV7-9 and TRBJ1-1; unclear D gene. Germline CDR1 SEHNR, CDR2 FQNEAQ (reference sequence). Deletions cut 4 bases from V and 7 bases from J, with 22 bases between. The length of the CDR3 is 16 residues. Here the CDR3 DNA reads TGTGCCAGCAGCTCTTTCGGAAAGTCTCCTAGCAGTGAAGCTTTCTTT. This encodes CASSSFGKSPSSEAFF.

The chain links TRBV20-1 to TRBJ2-1; 7 bases match TRBD2. The CDR3 runs to 15 residues. CDR1 is DFQATT and CDR2 is SNEGSKA in the germline V gene (reference sequence). For the CDR3, the DNA is TGCAGCGCCGGCGAGGGCGGGAGAGACCACAATGAGCAGTTCTTC. Amino acids: CSAGEGGRDHNEQFF.

This chain joins TRBV9 and TRBJ1-2, with D possibly being TRBD1 (5 bases). The CDR3 consists of 14 residues. Trimming pared 5 bases from V and 5 bases from J, leaving 16 bases between. The germline gives CDR1 SGDLS, CDR2 YYNGEE. CDR3 protein: CASRVRGGDYGYTF. The CDR3 DNA reads as TGTGCCAGCAGGGTTCGGGGGGGGGATTATGGCTACACCTTC.

The chain carries TRBV7-8 and TRBJ2-7; 8 bases map to TRBD2. Looked up from germline, CDR1 is SGHVS and CDR2 is FQNEAQ. The length of the CDR3 is 14 residues. V was clipped by 5 bases and J by 7 bases; unmatched bases: 10. The CDR3 region has the DNA TGTGCCAGCAGCCCTGGCGGGGGGCGGAGGGAGCAGTACTTC. This sequence encodes CASSPGGGRREQYF.

In regard to this clonotype: Germline is not matched at one junction end, which may reflect a read error. The chain joins TRBV5-1 to TRBJ2-7, with D maybe TRBD1 (5 bases). This CDR3 is built from 14 residues. Germline V lookup: CDR1 SGHRS, CDR2 YFSETQ. Here the CDR3 DNA reads TGTGCCAGCAGCTTGAGTCCAGGGTCGTACGAGCAGTACTTC. Translated, it gives CASSLSPGSYEQYF.

The chain uses TRBV5-1 and TRBJ2-7; 7 nucleotides match TRBD1. Looked up from germline, CDR1 is SGHRS and CDR2 is YFSETQ. Germline trimming cut 3 bases from V and 1 base from J; bases unmatched to any gene: 7. The CDR3 consists of 15 residues. CDR3 nucleotides: TGCGCCAGCAGCTACAAAGGACAGGAGTCCTACGAGCAGTACTTC. Protein: CASSYKGQESYEQYF. The full variable domain, with the rest looked up from reference TRBV5-1 and TRBJ2-7, is KAGVTQTPRYLIKTRGQQVTLSCSPISGHRSVSWYQQTPGQGLQFLFEYFSETQRNKGNFPGRFSGRQFSNSRSEMNVSTLELGDSALYLCASSYKGQESYEQYFGPGTRLTVT.

The V gene is TRBV15, the J gene TRBJ1-1, with D possibly being TRBD1 (5 bases). Germline CDR1 LNHNV, CDR2 YYDKDF (reference sequence). The CDR3 is 15 residues long. V was pared by 1 base and J by 1 base, with 10 bases between. The CDR3 spells CATSRGLGGNTEAFF. The CDR3 DNA reads as TGTGCCACCAGCAGAGGCCTTGGGGGGAACACTGAAGCTTTCTTT. The full variable domain, with the rest looked up from reference TRBV15 and TRBJ1-1, is DAMVIQNPRYQVTQFGKPVTLSCSQTLNHNVMYWYQQKSSQAPKLLFHYYDKDFNNEADTPDNFQSRRPNTSFCFLDIRSPGLGDTAMYLCATSRGLGGNTEAFFGQGTRLTVV.

The sample holds many counts of this clonotype. The chain has TRBV10-3 and TRBJ2-7, with D tentatively TRBD1 (6 bases). Trimming took 4 bases from V and 5 from J, leaving 12 bases between them. Germline V lookup: CDR1 ENHRY, CDR2 SYGVKD. This CDR3 spans 13 amino acids. As DNA, the CDR3 is TGTGCCATCAGTGCGGGCAGGGGACACGAGCAGTACTTC. Protein product: CAISAGRGHEQYF.

This clonotype has only one observation. The J gene is TRBJ1-2, the V gene TRBV24-1; unclear D gene. This CDR3 is 13 amino acids long. The V end lost 6 bases, the J end lost 1 base, and 8 bases lay between the germline ends. Germline CDR1 and CDR2: KGHDR and SFDVKD. The CDR3 protein is CATSNYDNYGYTF. The CDR3 nucleotides are TGTGCCACCAGTAACTACGATAACTATGGCTACACCTTC.

The rearrangement joins TRBV2 to TRBJ1-2; D may be TRBD1 (5 bases). This CDR3 comprises 12 residues. The germline CDR1 and CDR2 sequences are SNHLY and FYNNEI. V lost 7 bases to trimming and J lost 3 bases, with 9 bases between them. The CDR3 sequence is CASKTEYYGYTF. The CDR3 region has the DNA TGTGCCAGCAAGACAGAATACTATGGCTACACCTTC.

The rearrangement links TRBV9 to TRBJ1-1; perhaps TRBD1 as D (6 bases). CDR1 and CDR2 from the germline V gene are SGDLS and YYNGEE. With 4 bases removed from V and 3 bases from J, the gap between germline ends came to 19 bases. The CDR3 has 16 amino acids. The CDR3 reads CASSLNPGDDDTEAFF. The CDR3 nucleotides read TGTGCCAGCAGCCTCAACCCAGGGGACGACGACACTGAAGCTTTCTTT. The complete variable domain, with remaining parts taken from reference TRBV9 and TRBJ1-1, reads DSGVTQTPKHLITATGQRVTLRCSPRSGDLSVYWYQQSLDQGLQFLIQYYNGEERAKGNILERFSAQQFPDLHSELNLSSLELGDSALYFCASSLNPGDDDTEAFFGQGTRLTVV.

The gene calls are TRBV10-3 and TRBJ2-5; the D gene is possibly TRBD2 (6 bases). The V end was cut by 5 bases, the J end by 2 bases, with 12 bases between. The germline CDR1 and CDR2 sequences are ENHRY and SYGVKD. This CDR3 spans 14 amino acids. The CDR3 sequence is CAISPSGGQETQYF. The DNA of the CDR3 is TGTGCCATCAGTCCTAGTGGGGGGCAAGAGACCCAGTACTTC.

This clonotype has a count of ten or more. The chain recombines TRBV2 with TRBJ2-7; D not resolved. The CDR3 is 13 residues long. Trimming removed 4 bases at V and 2 bases at J, with 9 bases between. The V gene's germline CDR1 is SNHLY and CDR2 FYNNEI. The CDR3 region is CASSGGSAYEQYF. The DNA of the CDR3 is TGTGCCAGCAGTGGGGGTTCCGCCTACGAGCAGTACTTC.

This clonotype was found many times. The CDR3 spells CASSVGGATSDTQYF. The CDR3 bases are TGTGCCAGCAGCGTAGGGGGGGCGACTTCGGATACGCAGTATTTT. The J gene is TRBJ2-3, the V gene TRBV9; D possibly matches TRBD1 or TRBD2 (6 bases each). This CDR3 region has 15 residues. Germline assignment: CDR1 SGDLS and CDR2 YYNGEE. With 0 bases removed from V and 6 bases from J, the gap between germline ends came to 14 bases.

The chain couples TRBV4-3 to TRBJ1-2; D perhaps matches TRBD1 (5 bases). Germline loops: CDR1 LGHNA, CDR2 YSLEER. Trimming took 0 bases from V and 6 from J, leaving 14 bases between them. The CDR3 runs 15 residues. CDR3 amino acids: CASSQDGNRLNGYTF. In DNA form, the CDR3 reads TGCGCCAGCAGCCAAGATGGTAACAGGCTGAATGGCTACACCTTC.